This is a list of T cell receptor beta chains from one sample in a study of shared clonotypes between healthy human individuals. The repertoire was sequenced with immunoSEQ multiplex PCR; TCRdb's copy has only in-frame clones and lacks some. The repertoire holds hundreds of thousands of clones, with about 96% as singletons. Material: naive CD8+ T cells sorted from blood. The receptor source for this set is a man aged 25-45 years in good health. CDR3s include the opening cysteine and the closing phenylalanine or tryptophan. A D gene is named only where the DNA matches it firmly. Size values are once, few and many counts, or a class for expanded clones, and some rows have none.

- TRBJ1-5 TRBV5-4 - CASSRNNQPQHF TGTGCCAGCAGCAGGAACAATCAGCCCCAGCATTTT
TRBD2 TRBJ2-2 TRBV7-9 - CASSPVGGATGELFF TGTGCCAGCAGCCCTGTCGGGGGGGCCACCGGGGAGCTGTTTTTT
- TRBJ2-6 TRBV11-2 - CASSLDPQGGGANVLTF TGTGCCAGCAGCTTAGATCCACAGGGAGGCGGGGCCAACGTCCTGACTTTC
TRBD1 TRBJ2-7 TRBV7-9 - CASSSGQGREQYF TGTGCCAGCAGCTCAGGACAGGGTCGAGAGCAGTACTTC
- TRBJ2-1 TRBV7-6 - CASSLQMGDRRYNEQFF TGTGCCAGCAGCTTACAGATGGGCGACAGGCGTTACAATGAGCAGTTCTTC
- TRBJ2-7 TRBV9 - CASSADGVGDEQYF TGTGCCAGCAGCGCCGACGGGGTCGGAGACGAGCAGTACTTC
TRBD2 TRBJ2-1 TRBV7-9 - CASRLAGIYNEQFF TGTGCCAGCAGGCTAGCGGGAATCTACAATGAGCAGTTCTTC
TRBD2 TRBJ2-1 TRBV11-2 - CASSLVGGDNEQFF TGTGCCAGCAGCTTAGTCGGGGGGGACAATGAGCAGTTCTTC
TRBD1 TRBJ1-1 TRBV25-1 - CASSERQGMNTEAFF TGTGCCAGCAGTGAGAGACAGGGCATGAACACTGAAGCTTTCTTT
- TRBJ1-3 TRBV7-2 - CASSLLMGSGNTIYF TGTGCCAGCAGCTTGTTAATGGGCTCTGGAAACACCATATATTTT
TRBD2 TRBJ2-1 TRBV7-8 - CASSPRSGSGRNEQFF TGTGCCAGCAGCCCCCGCAGCGGGAGCGGGAGGAATGAGCAGTTCTTC
- TRBJ1-3 TRBV21-1 - CASSRHFGSGNTIYF -
- TRBJ2-3 TRBV5-8 once CASSLTDTSTDTQYF TGTGCCAGCAGCTTGACGGACACTAGCACAGATACGCAGTATTTT
- TRBJ2-7 TRBV7-9 - CASQPGGAYEQYF TGTGCCAGCCAACCCGGGGGCGCCTACGAGCAGTACTTC
TRBD2 TRBJ2-7 TRBV13 - CASSLSSGRIGEQYF TGTGCCAGCAGCTTGTCTAGCGGGAGGATTGGCGAGCAGTACTTC
TRBD1 TRBJ1-4 TRBV7-2 - CASSSDRGANEKLFF TGTGCCAGCAGCTCAGACAGGGGAGCTAATGAAAAACTGTTTTTT
- TRBJ1-5 TRBV7-9 - CASSAEGRQPQHF TGTGCCAGCAGCGCAGAGGGTCGTCAGCCCCAGCATTTT
TRBD2 TRBJ2-1 TRBV7-9 - CASSLYPAGDPRNEQFF TGTGCCAGCAGCTTATATCCAGCGGGAGACCCTAGGAATGAGCAGTTCTTC
- TRBJ2-7 TRBV7-9 - CASSPPSYEQYF TGTGCCAGCAGCCCTCCAAGTTACGAGCAGTACTTC
TRBD2 TRBJ2-1 TRBV27 - CASSLGLAGGPEQFF TGTGCCAGCAGTTTAGGACTAGCGGGAGGGCCTGAGCAGTTCTTC
TRBD2 TRBJ2-7 TRBV2 - CASGLAGSYEQYF TGTGCCAGCGGACTAGCGGGGTCTTACGAGCAGTACTTC
- TRBJ1-2 TRBV4-3 - CASSQEGRVDYGYTF TGCGCCAGCAGCCAAGAGGGCAGGGTAGACTATGGCTACACCTTC